This TCR beta chain is drawn from a study of T cell responses to AZD1222 COVID-19 vaccine. Broader study findings: Following two doses of AZD1222, Spike-specific TCR breadth and depth rose. The span of vaccine-associated CD4 TCRs extended across spike, with dominance at 160-218 and 743-854. Donors were chiefly white British, with a greater number of females, and clonal diversity was perhaps underestimated.

Only a few counts were recorded for this clone. Its antigen is undetermined. Pooled in the analysis were second doses at about 4 or about 12 weeks. Germline values: CDR1 DFQATT, CDR2 SNEGSKA (reference sequence). This CDR3 has 11 amino acids. Trimming cost V 3 bases and J 8 bases, with 10 bases left between them. Generated by immunoSEQ multiplex PCR, the TCRdb table keeps only in-frame clones and is missing some. This sample has fewer than 120,000 clones, with approximately 94% found just once. This chain uses TRBV20-1 with TRBJ1-2; the D gene is possibly TRBD1 (5 bases). This clonotype originated in an adult who received the AZD1222 COVID-19 vaccine. The sequencing used peripheral blood, collected 28 days after the second AZD1222 dose. CDR3 residues: CSAREGFGYTF. In DNA form, the CDR3 reads TGCAGTGCTAGGGAGGGGTTCGGCTACACCTTC.